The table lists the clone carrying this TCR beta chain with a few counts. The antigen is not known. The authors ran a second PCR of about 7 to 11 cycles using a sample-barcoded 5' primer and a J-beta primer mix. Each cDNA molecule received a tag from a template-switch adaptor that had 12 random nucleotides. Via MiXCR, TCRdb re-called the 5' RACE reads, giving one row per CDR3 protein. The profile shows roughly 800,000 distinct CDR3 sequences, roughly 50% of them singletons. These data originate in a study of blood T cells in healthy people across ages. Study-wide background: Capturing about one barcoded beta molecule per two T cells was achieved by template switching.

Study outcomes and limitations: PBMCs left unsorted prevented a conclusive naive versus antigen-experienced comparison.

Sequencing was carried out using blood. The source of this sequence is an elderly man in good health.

CDR3 residues: CASSVARTYEQYF. Written as DNA, the CDR3 is TGTGCCAGCAGTGTGGCGCGAACCTACGAGCAGTACTTC. V usage is TRBV6-1 and J usage is TRBJ2-7; D is undetermined. This CDR3 region has 13 residues. Deletions cut 4 bases from V and 2 bases from J, with 9 bases between. Germline CDR1 is MNHNS and CDR2 is SASEGT.